This T cell receptor (beta chain) was retrieved from a study of T cell changes during pregnancy in multiple sclerosis. TCRdb's copy holds only in-frame clones and misses some; the assay was immunoSEQ multiplex PCR. The sample carries roughly 100,000 clones, roughly 91% recorded once. CDR3 length: 18 residues. Trimming cost V 0 bases and J 0 bases; bases outside gene matches: 6. CDR1 is SGHRS and CDR2 is YFSETQ in the germline V gene. Sequenced here: peripheral blood, sampled after pregnancy. This TCR was recovered from a female donor in good health, enrolled as a control in a pregnancy study. The rearrangement joins TRBV5-1 to TRBJ2-1; 10 positions match TRBD2. CDR3 residues: CASSLGPSGGLSYNEQFF. CDR3 nucleotide sequence: TGCGCCAGCAGCTTGGGCCCTAGCGGGGGCCTCTCCTACAATGAGCAGTTCTTC.